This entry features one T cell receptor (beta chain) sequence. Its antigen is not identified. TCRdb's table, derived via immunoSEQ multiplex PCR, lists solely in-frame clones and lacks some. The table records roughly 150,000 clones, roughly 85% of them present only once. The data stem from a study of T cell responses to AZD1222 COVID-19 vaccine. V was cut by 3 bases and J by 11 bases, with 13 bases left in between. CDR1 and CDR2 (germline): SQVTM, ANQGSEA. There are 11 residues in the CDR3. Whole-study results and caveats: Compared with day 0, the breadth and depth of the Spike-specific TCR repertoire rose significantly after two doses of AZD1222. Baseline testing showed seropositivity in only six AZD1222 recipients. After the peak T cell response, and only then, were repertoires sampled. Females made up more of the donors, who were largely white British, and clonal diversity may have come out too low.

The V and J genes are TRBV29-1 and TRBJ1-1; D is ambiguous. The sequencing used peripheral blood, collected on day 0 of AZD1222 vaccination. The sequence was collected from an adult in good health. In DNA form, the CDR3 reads TGCAGCGTTGATTCGGGGATCGGTGCTTTCTTT. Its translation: CSVDSGIGAFF.